Listed below are T cell receptor beta chains from one sample, sequenced in a study of cytomegalovirus exposure and HLA in healthy donors. The protocol was immunoSEQ multiplex PCR, while the TCRdb copy is restricted to in-frame clones and leaves out a portion. The table lists 90,000 to 150,000 clones, around 77% of them singletons, with about 5% in the top ten. The sample consisted of PBMCs. The origin of the receptors is a man in his forties or fifties in good health and CMV-seropositive. Each CDR3 is given with its conserved first and last residue. Fields, in order: D gene, V gene, clone size, J gene, CDR3 DNA, CDR3 protein. D genes are given only for firm matches. The size field is filled for only some rows; it gives once, few, many or a size class.

-	TRBV2	-	TRBJ1-2	TGTGCCAGCAGAGCTAACAGGGATAACTATGGCTACACCTTC	CASRANRDNYGYTF
-	TRBV7-2	-	TRBJ1-2	TGTGCCAGCAGCTTCGAGAACTATGGCTACACCTTC	CASSFENYGYTF
TRBD1	TRBV19	-	TRBJ1-5	TGTGCCAGTCACCCCCGGGACAGGGTCAATCAGCCCCAGCATTTT	CASHPRDRVNQPQHF
TRBD2	TRBV7-2	few	TRBJ2-1	TGTGCCAGCAGCCCGACTAGCGGGAGGCGCAATGAGCAGTTCTTC	CASSPTSGRRNEQFF
-	TRBV13	-	TRBJ2-7	TGTGCCAGCATTTTGCGAGGGTACTACGAGCAGTACTTC	CASILRGYYEQYF
TRBD1	TRBV7-8	once	TRBJ1-1	TGTGCCAGCAGCTCCACCGCGGGGACAGGGGACACTGAAGCTTTCTTT	CASSSTAGTGDTEAFF
-	TRBV11-3	-	TRBJ2-1	TGTGCCAGCAGCTTAGGCAGGTACAATGAGCAGTTCTTC	CASSLGRYNEQFF
TRBD1	TRBV6-6	-	TRBJ1-5	TGTGCCAGCAGTCGCCAGACAGGGGGCAATCAGCCCCAGCATTTT	CASSRQTGGNQPQHF
-	TRBV23-1	-	TRBJ2-7	TGCGCCAGCAGTCTTCACCCCCGCGAAAGCTCCTACGAGCAGTACTTC	CASSLHPRESSYEQYF
-	TRBV10-2	-	TRBJ2-5	TGCGCCAGCAGTGAGTGGGCAGGACAAGAGACCCAGTACTTC	CASSEWAGQETQYF
-	TRBV30	-	TRBJ2-7	TGTGCCTGGAAAGTCGGTTTTTCCGAGCAGTACTTC	CAWKVGFSEQYF
-	TRBV25-1	-	TRBJ2-3	TGTGCCAGCAGTCCCCGAGATACGCAGTATTTT	CASSPRDTQYF
TRBD1	TRBV4-1	-	TRBJ2-7	TGCGCCAGCAGCCAGCTCGCGACAGGGAGACCCTACGAGCAGTACTTC	CASSQLATGRPYEQYF
-	TRBV6-5	-	TRBJ1-2	TGTGCCAGCAGTTACTCCCCCAGCTCACAGTTCTATGGCTACACCTTC	CASSYSPSSQFYGYTF
TRBD2	TRBV5-6	-	TRBJ2-5	TGTGCCAGCAGCTTCCCGGGACTAGCGAGGGAGAGGGAGACCCAGTACTTC	CASSFPGLARERETQYF
-	TRBV29-1	-	TRBJ1-1	TGCAGCGTTGAAGGCGGCAAGCAAATTAACACTGAAGCTTTCTTT	CSVEGGKQINTEAFF
TRBD1	TRBV10-3	-	TRBJ2-7	TGTGCCATCAGATCGGGACAGAGCTCCTACGAGCAGTACTTC	CAIRSGQSSYEQYF
TRBD2	TRBV6-1	-	TRBJ2-1	TGTGCCAGCACGACGGGGGGGCGTAATGAGCAGTTCTTC	CASTTGGRNEQFF
TRBD2	TRBV2	once	TRBJ2-6	TGTGCCAGCAGACGACGGGGGGCTGGGGCCAACGTCCTGACTTTC	CASRRRGAGANVLTF
TRBD1	TRBV4-1	-	TRBJ1-2	TGCGCCAGCAGCCTTTCGGTACGACAGGGGGCTAACTATGGCTACACCTTC	CASSLSVRQGANYGYTF